This TCR beta chain was profiled in a study of T cell responses to AZD1222 COVID-19 vaccine. Points from the study as a whole: AZD1222 recipients seropositive at baseline numbered only six or seven. Possibly, clonal diversity was underestimated; donors were largely white British and included more females.

Some clones are missing from TCRdb's copy, which holds only in-frame ones; the method was immunoSEQ multiplex PCR. The sample carries around 87,000 clones, roughly nine tenths recorded once. A note on this clone: Its antigen is not identified. The identical CDR3 is also encoded by other nucleotide sequences in the sample.

Trimming removed 2 bases at V and 6 bases at J, with 10 bases between. CDR1 is MNHEY, CDR2 SVGAGI, per germline. This CDR3 contains 14 residues. The V and J genes are TRBV6-5 and TRBJ1-4; tentatively, D is TRBD1 (6 bases). The sample was peripheral blood, taken 28 days after the second AZD1222 dose. The clonotype originates from an adult who received the AZD1222 COVID-19 vaccine. This CDR3 reads CASSYTRGDEKLFF. The CDR3 DNA reads TGTGCCAGCAGTTACACCAGGGGCGATGAAAAACTGTTTTTT.